Below are 9 T cell receptor beta chains sequenced from a single sample in a study of CD8 T cells in ankylosing spondylitis (dated by TCRdb to the late 2010s). The research as a whole found: Blood from ankylosing spondylitis patients appeared to be characterized by a TCR beta motif made up of about 8 highly homologous amino acid variants.

Preparation of the library involved 5' RACE. Sequencer: Illumina HiSeq 2500. TCRdb ran its own pipeline on the public reads, namely fastp trimming at Q25 and MiXCR clone calling, and kept in-frame beta chains. Rows merge per CDR3 protein into single entries with the most common DNA and genes. This sample holds fewer than 650,000 distinct CDR3 sequences; more than 9.5% were observed only once. The top ten constitute approximately 6.2% of the sample. Their specific antigens are unknown. Material: blood, either unsorted or a sorted T cell fraction (not recorded which). These receptor sequences come from a male donor with ankylosing spondylitis.

The chain employs TRBV29-1 and TRBJ2-3; D is possibly TRBD2 (6 bases). The CDR3 extends over 14 amino acids. Germline lookup yields CDR1 SQVTM and CDR2 ANQGSEA. Trimming took off 4 bases at V and 1 base at J, with 12 bases between the two ends. This CDR3 is CSVARGGGTDTQYF. The CDR3 nucleotides are TGCAGCGTTGCAAGGGGAGGTGGCACAGATACGCAGTATTTT.

The sample holds a few counts of this clonotype. The J gene is TRBJ2-3, the V gene TRBV10-3, with 11 bases aligning to TRBD2. The CDR3 consists of 13 residues. V lost 10 bases, J lost 2 bases, and 2 bases stayed unmatched. Germline V gene data show CDR1 as ENHRY and CDR2 as SYGVKD. The CDR3 spells CATGLADTDTQYF. The CDR3 region has the DNA TGTGCCACGGGACTAGCGGACACAGATACGCAGTATTTT.

In this sample, this clonotype turned up a few times. V usage is TRBV7-2 and J usage is TRBJ1-5; D call uncertain. Trimming took 5 bases from V and 9 from J, leaving 17 bases between them. The CDR3 totals 14 residues. The germline CDR1 and CDR2 sequences are SGHTA and FQGNSA. DNA for the CDR3: TGTGCCAGCAGCCCGGACGGGTCGTATTCGCCCCAGCATTTT. Encoded protein: CASSPDGSYSPQHF.

This clonotype was detected only a few times. The rearrangement joins TRBV2 to TRBJ2-3, with a tentative D call TRBD2 (5 bases). The ends were cut back, 4 bases at V and 5 bases at J, with 16 bases in the middle. Per germline, CDR1 SNHLY and CDR2 FYNNEI. CDR3 size: 15 residues. The CDR3 spells CASSVRWTGGDTQYF. CDR3 in DNA: TGTGCCAGCAGTGTGCGTTGGACTGGCGGAGATACGCAGTATTTT. Together with reference TRBV2 and TRBJ2-3, the CDR3 gives the full variable domain: EPEVTQTPSHQVTQMGQEVILRCVPISNHLYFYWYRQILGQKVEFLVSFYNNEISEKSEIFDDQFSVERPDGSNFTLKIRSTKLEDSAMYFCASSVRWTGGDTQYFGPGTRLTVL.

The chain recombines TRBV7-9 with TRBJ2-3; 9 nucleotides agree with TRBD2. V lost 6 bases and J lost 1; bases outside the gene matches: 5. Germline V gene lookup returns CDR1 SEHNR and CDR2 FQNEAQ (reference sequence). This CDR3 has 15 amino acids. The CDR3 coding sequence is TGTGCCAGCAGGACGGGACTAGCCGGCACAGATACGCAGTATTTT. This translates into CASRTGLAGTDTQYF.

Many counts were recorded for this clonotype. The chain uses TRBV29-1 and TRBJ2-7, with D maybe TRBD1 (5 bases). The ends were cut back, 3 bases at V and 2 bases at J, with 8 bases in the middle. There are 12 residues in the CDR3. Germline V lookup: CDR1 SQVTM, CDR2 ANQGSEA. The CDR3 region has the DNA TGCAGCGTTGAGGACACGACCTACGAGCAGTACGTC. It codes for CSVEDTTYEQYV.

The chain combines TRBV12-3 or TRBV12-4 with TRBJ1-1, with 8 positions matching TRBD1. J lost 3 bases, V lost 7 bases, and 7 bases had no gene match. This CDR3 is 14 amino acids long. The CDR3, as DNA: TGTGCCAGCACTTACAGGGGGAGAGACACTGAAGCTTTCTTT. This translates into CASTYRGRDTEAFF.

A few counts support this clonotype. The CDR3 is CASSSVRNTGELFF. The CDR3 DNA reads as TGTGCCAGCAGCTCCGTACGGAACACCGGGGAGCTGTTTTTT. The gene calls are TRBV7-8 and TRBJ2-2; D not certain. Germline-derived CDR1 and CDR2 are SGHVS and FQNEAQ. Trimming pared 4 bases from V and 1 base from J, leaving 7 bases between. This CDR3 has 14 amino acids.

CDR3 DNA: TGTGCCAGCAGTCGGGACTGGGGAAACACCATATATTTT. Translated: CASSRDWGNTIYF. The chain couples TRBV2 to TRBJ1-3, with a possible D match to TRBD1 (5 bases). V was shortened by 5 bases and J by 4 bases, with 9 bases between the two germline ends. The CDR3 runs 13 residues. The germline V gene encodes CDR1 SNHLY and CDR2 FYNNEI.